A single sample gave rise to the 2 T cell receptor beta chains below, sequenced in a study of control samples from healthy donors and cancer patients. TCRdb's copy holds only in-frame clones and misses some; the assay was immunoSEQ multiplex PCR. The table has around 100,000 clones, around 89% seen once. Sequenced input: PBMCs. These receptors were obtained from a man in his 60s with lung cancer.

The chain is built from TRBV20-1 and TRBJ1-1; D not certain. V was trimmed by 5 bases and J by 8 bases, leaving 12 bases between them. This CDR3 comprises 11 residues. CDR1 and CDR2 from the germline V gene are DFQATT and SNEGSKA (reference sequence). CDR3 loop: CSAVRGIEAFF. Here the CDR3 DNA reads TGCAGTGCTGTGAGAGGGATAGAAGCTTTCTTT.

The V gene is TRBV24-1, the J gene TRBJ1-2; 7 bases line up with TRBD1. Germline loops: CDR1 KGHDR, CDR2 SFDVKD. Trimming at V came to 4 bases and at J to 4 bases, leaving 5 bases not matched to a gene. CDR3 size: 14 residues. Written as DNA, the CDR3 is TGTGCCACCAGTGACTCCGACAGGGCCTATGGCTACACCTTC. Residues: CATSDSDRAYGYTF.